The 2 T cell receptor beta chains listed next were all sequenced from one sample in a study of CD8+CD57+ T cells in acquired aplastic anemia. By flow cytometry, patients selected for sequencing had shown an expansion of CD8+CD57+ cells. Researchers used genomic DNA as the template to profile TCR beta VDJ and CDR3. TCRdb ran MiXCR on the reads and lists one entry per CDR3 protein. The data contain about half a million distinct CDR3 sequences, about a third of them singletons. Sequencing was carried out using sorted CD4+, CD8+, or CD8+CD57+ T cells (not recorded which) from PBMCs. The receptors originated from a human donor with aplastic anemia.

On this clonotype: The germline gene is not matched at one end of the junction; a read error may be the cause. The chain couples TRBV25-1 to TRBJ2-6; a weak D match, TRBD1 (6 bases). Germline-derived CDR1 and CDR2 are MGHDK and SYGVNS. CDR3 length equals 17 residues. DNA for the CDR3: TGTGCCAGCACCTGTACGGTAGTGGGGGCTGGGGCCGACGTCCTGACTTTC. This sequence encodes CASTCTVVGAGADVLTF.

The sample holds a few counts of this clonotype. This sequence joins TRBV4-1 and TRBJ1-1, with 10 bases lining up with TRBD1. After removal of 0 bases from V and 7 bases from J, the junction contained 17 bases not matched to a gene. This CDR3 comprises 19 residues. The germline V gene has CDR1 MGHRA and CDR2 YSYEKL. CDR3 in DNA: TGCGCCAGCAGCCAAGAAAGGTTTGCAAGGGGGACAGGGGAAAATGAAGCTTTCTTT. This encodes CASSQERFARGTGENEAFF.